This T cell receptor beta chain was recovered during a study of immune evolution from preneoplasia to lung adenocarcinoma. The CDR3 is made up of 13 amino acids. The germline CDR1 and CDR2 sequences are MNHEY and SVGAGI. The germline V and J ends were trimmed by 0 bases and 6 bases, with 7 bases remaining between them. Between about 2014 and 2018, patients underwent resection in Japan or China. Each case's diagnosis was confirmed by two pathologists on H&E. Sequenced by immunoSEQ multiplex PCR; TCRdb stores in-frame clones only, minus some. The sample lists around 3,200 clones, over 60% occurring once. Overall study results and limits: From normal lung to invasive adenocarcinoma, top clone frequencies appeared to decrease. Later-stage lesions appeared to have more T cells, more diversity, less clonality.

A word on this clone: Antigen unknown.

Sequenced material: FFPE adjacent normal lung tissue. The sequence derives from a donor older than 65 with lung adenocarcinoma. This chain connects TRBV6-5 to TRBJ2-3; D is unclear. CDR3 bases: TGTGCCAGCAGTTACTCAGGCGTCGATACGCAGTATTTT. This encodes CASSYSGVDTQYF.